The 12 T cell receptor beta chains below all came from one sample that was sequenced in a study of breast tumors, draining lymph nodes, adjacent tissues. TCRdb called the multiplex PCR reads again in MiXCR, with one record for every CDR3 protein. The profile shows some 230,000 distinct CDR3 sequences, 30% to 35% of them singletons. Breast cancer patients provided tissue from their axillary draining lymph nodes. Sequences were obtained from axillary lymph node tissue. These TCRs come from a female donor with breast cancer. Some clones in this sample may be carry-over from other donors' samples.

In the case of this clonotype: It is unclear where the CDR3 begins or ends on the DNA, so no DNA is shown, and the CDR3 is as TCRdb lists it. The chain combines TRBV7-9 with TRBJ2-7; the tabulated D call, TRBD1, remains unverified against the DNA. The V gene's germline CDR1 is SEHNR and CDR2 FQNEAQ (reference sequence). The CDR3 is 16 residues long, counting both termini. This CDR3 is CASTWGVGTGAGETHF.

J is TRBJ2-5 and V is TRBV20-1, with TRBD1 identical over 9 bases. The CDR3 sequence is 15 residues long. V was pared by 7 bases and J by 2 bases, with 11 bases of the junction left unmatched. CDR1 and CDR2 from the germline V gene are DFQATT and SNEGSKA (reference sequence). As DNA, the CDR3 is TGCAGTGTCCCCAGGGACAGGGAATTTCAAGAGACCCAGTACTTC. Translation: CSVPRDREFQETQYF.

This clonotype was observed many times. The chain carries TRBV5-1 and TRBJ1-5; 10 nucleotides align to TRBD1. The CDR3 is made up of 14 amino acids. Germline V CDR1 and CDR2: SGHRS, YFSETQ. J lost 7 bases, V lost 4 bases, and 5 bases had no gene match. CDR3 in DNA: TGCGCCAGCAGCCCGACAGGGGGCCGGCAGCCCCAGCATTTT. Translated: CASSPTGGRQPQHF.

The sample holds many counts of this clonotype. J is TRBJ2-5 and V is TRBV20-1; tentative D call: TRBD2 (6 bases). From germline, CDR1 is DFQATT and CDR2 SNEGSKA (reference sequence). The V and J ends lost 5 bases and 3 bases respectively, with 10 bases between them. CDR3 length equals 12 residues. The CDR3 bases are TGCAGTGCTGGCGGGGAGGAAGAGACCCAGTACTTC. As protein: CSAGGEEETQYF.

This clonotype was seen many times. The junction departs from germline at one end; a sequencing error may be responsible. The V gene is TRBV7-7, the J gene TRBJ2-5; D is possibly TRBD1 or TRBD2 (5 bases each). The CDR3 loop spans 13 amino acids. The germline CDR1 and CDR2 sequences are SSHAT and FNYEAQ (reference sequence). The CDR3 DNA is TGTGCTAGCAGCTTAGGGACCGGCTCTACCCAGTACTTC. Translation gives CASSLGTGSTQYF.

There are many counts of this clonotype. This chain links TRBV5-6 with TRBJ2-1; possible D gene TRBD1, 5 bases. The CDR3 sequence is 13 residues long. V lost 3 bases, J lost 7 bases, and 11 bases lay in between. Germline CDR1 reads SGHDT; CDR2 reads YYEEEE. The CDR3 region has the DNA TGTGCCAGCAGCTCCCAGGGCGTTAATGAGCAGTTCTTC. Translated, it gives CASSSQGVNEQFF.

This clonotype was counted many times. This rearrangement joins TRBV7-9 to TRBJ2-3; TRBD1 or TRBD2 may be the D gene (5 bases each). The CDR3 length is 15 residues. Germline assignment: CDR1 SEHNR and CDR2 FQNEAQ (reference sequence). The V gene lost 1 base and the J gene lost 2 bases, with 10 bases spanning the gap. The CDR3, as DNA: TGTGCCAGCAGCTTAGGGGGGTCCGTCACAGATACGCAGTATTTT. The encoded protein is CASSLGGSVTDTQYF.

This clonotype was observed a few times. J is TRBJ2-2 and V is TRBV3-1, with 7 bases matching TRBD2. The length of the CDR3 is 13 residues. Germline-derived CDR1 and CDR2 are LGHDT and YNNKEL (reference sequence). Trimming at V came to 5 bases and at J to 8 bases, leaving 5 bases not matched to a gene. CDR3 bases: TGTGCCAGCAGCGAATGGACTAGAGGGGAGCTGTTTTTT. This gives the protein CASSEWTRGELFF.

The gene calls are TRBV6-2 or TRBV6-3 and TRBJ2-3, with D possibly matching TRBD2 (6 bases). The CDR3 has 11 amino acids. Trimming removed 10 bases at V and 8 bases at J, with 13 bases between. Germline V CDR1 and CDR2: MNHEY, SVGEGT. CDR3 in amino acids: CAIGNGGTQYF. The DNA of the CDR3 is TGTGCCATCGGGAACGGGGGTACGCAGTATTTT.

This clonotype was recorded many times. The chain is built from TRBV5-1 and TRBJ2-7; 7 bases line up with TRBD2. CDR1 and CDR2 from the germline V gene are SGHRS and YFSETQ. Trimming removed 0 bases from V and 7 bases from J; junction bases left unmatched: 10. This CDR3 region has 15 residues. CDR3 sequence (DNA): TGCGCCAGCAGCTTGGGGGGCGGGAGCTCTGGTGAGCAGTACTTC. It translates to CASSLGGGSSGEQYF.

The rearrangement uses TRBV7-2 and TRBJ2-1, with 10 bases that match TRBD2. This CDR3 spans 15 amino acids. V was clipped by 3 bases and J by 4 bases; unmatched bases: 3. Germline loops: CDR1 SGHTA, CDR2 FQGNSA. This CDR3 is CASSLGLARYNEQFF. CDR3 nucleotide sequence: TGTGCCAGCAGCTTGGGACTAGCGAGATACAATGAGCAGTTCTTC.

This clonotype was counted many times. The chain is built from TRBV24-1 and TRBJ2-1; perhaps TRBD2 as D (6 bases). This CDR3 spans 13 amino acids. V lost 5 bases and J 7 bases, leaving 11 bases between the germline ends. Looked up from germline, CDR1 is KGHDR and CDR2 is SFDVKD. CDR3 sequence: CATSGAGRNEQFF. The DNA for the CDR3 is TGTGCCACCAGTGGGGCGGGACGTAATGAGCAGTTCTTC.